Sequencing of this TCR beta chain was carried out in a study of blood T cell repertoires in COVID-19. Study-level information: Whether acute or convalescent, the COVID-19 samples came from the United States, Italy and Spain. From T cells, B-cell-depleted T cells, or PBMCs came the material, which was cDNA or gDNA.

Original handling: Reference gene primer amplification yielded estimated nucleated cell counts. Method: immunoSEQ multiplex PCR; TCRdb's copy keeps in-frame clones and lacks some. The DNA gave D and trimming, while V, J and clone size come from that table. Of 250,000 or so clones listed, 88% are singletons. This CDR3 contains 16 residues. CDR1 is MDHEN, CDR2 SYDVKM, per germline. Losses at the gene ends were 2 bases for V and 7 bases for J; bases not matched to a gene: 3. This clonotype was obtained from a man older than 75 with acute or convalescent COVID-19. The chain recombines TRBV28 with TRBJ2-1; 15 bases are a match to TRBD2. The sample was peripheral blood. For the CDR3, the DNA is TGTGCCAGCAGTTTAGGACTAGCGGGAGGGCAAAATGAGCAGTTCTTC. Protein: CASSLGLAGGQNEQFF. The full variable domain, with the rest looked up from reference TRBV28 and TRBJ2-1, is DVKVTQSSRYLVKRTGEKVFLECVQDMDHENMFWYRQDPGLGLRLIYFSYDVKMKEKGDIPEGYSVSREKKERFSLILESASTNQTSMYLCASSLGLAGGQNEQFFGPGTRLTVL.